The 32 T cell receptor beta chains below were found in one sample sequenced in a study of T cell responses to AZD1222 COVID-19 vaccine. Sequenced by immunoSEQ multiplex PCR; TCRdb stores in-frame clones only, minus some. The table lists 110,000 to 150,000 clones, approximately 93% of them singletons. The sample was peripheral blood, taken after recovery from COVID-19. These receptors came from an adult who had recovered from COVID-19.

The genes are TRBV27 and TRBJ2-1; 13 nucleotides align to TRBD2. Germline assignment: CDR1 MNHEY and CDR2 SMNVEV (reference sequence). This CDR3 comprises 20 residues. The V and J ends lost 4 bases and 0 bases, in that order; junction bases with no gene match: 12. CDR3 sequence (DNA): TGTGCCAGCAGTTCTCTAGGACTAGCGGGAGCAAGCAGCTCCTACAATGAGCAGTTCTTC. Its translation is CASSSLGLAGASSSYNEQFF.

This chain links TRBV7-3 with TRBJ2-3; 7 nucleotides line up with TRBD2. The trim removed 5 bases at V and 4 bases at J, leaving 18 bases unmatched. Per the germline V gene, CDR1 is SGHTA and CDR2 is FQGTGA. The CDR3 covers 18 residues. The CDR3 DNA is TGTGCCAGCAGCCCCGGCATTGCTAGCGGTATTTTGGCAGATACGCAGTATTTT. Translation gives CASSPGIASGILADTQYF.

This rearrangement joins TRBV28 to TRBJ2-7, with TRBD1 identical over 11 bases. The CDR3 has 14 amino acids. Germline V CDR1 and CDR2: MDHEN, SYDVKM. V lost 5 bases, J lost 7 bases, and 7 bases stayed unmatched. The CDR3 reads CASSPGQGAVEQYF. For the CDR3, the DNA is TGTGCCAGCAGTCCAGGACAGGGGGCGGTGGAGCAGTACTTC.

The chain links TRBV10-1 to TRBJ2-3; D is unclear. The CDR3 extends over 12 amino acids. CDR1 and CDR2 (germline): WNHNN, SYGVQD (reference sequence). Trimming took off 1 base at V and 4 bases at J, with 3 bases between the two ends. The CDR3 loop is CASSEFSDTQYF. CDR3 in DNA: TGCGCCAGCAGTGAGTTTTCAGATACGCAGTATTTT.

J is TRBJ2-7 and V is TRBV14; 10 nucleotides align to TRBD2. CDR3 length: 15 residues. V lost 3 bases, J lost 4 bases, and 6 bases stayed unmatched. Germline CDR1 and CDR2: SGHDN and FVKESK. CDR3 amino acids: CASSHALAGWYEQYF. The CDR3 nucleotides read TGTGCCAGCAGCCATGCACTAGCGGGATGGTACGAGCAGTACTTC.

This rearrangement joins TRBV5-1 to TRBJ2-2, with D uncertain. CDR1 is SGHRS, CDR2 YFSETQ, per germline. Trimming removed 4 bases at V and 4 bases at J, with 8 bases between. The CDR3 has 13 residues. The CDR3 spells CASSAEVTGELFF. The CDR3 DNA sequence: TGCGCCAGCAGCGCCGAGGTCACCGGGGAGCTGTTTTTT.

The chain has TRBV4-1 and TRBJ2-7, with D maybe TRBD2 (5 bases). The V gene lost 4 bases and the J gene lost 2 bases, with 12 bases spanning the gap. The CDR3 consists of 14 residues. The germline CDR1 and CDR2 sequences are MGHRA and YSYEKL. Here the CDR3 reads CASSRSDGAYEQYF. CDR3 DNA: TGCGCCAGCAGCCGTTCGGACGGGGCCTACGAGCAGTACTTC.

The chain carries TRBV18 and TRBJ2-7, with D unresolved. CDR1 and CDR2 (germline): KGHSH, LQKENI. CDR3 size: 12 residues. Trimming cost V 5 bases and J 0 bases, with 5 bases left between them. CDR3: CASSSSSYEQYF. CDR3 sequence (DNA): TGTGCCAGCTCATCTTCCTCCTACGAGCAGTACTTC.

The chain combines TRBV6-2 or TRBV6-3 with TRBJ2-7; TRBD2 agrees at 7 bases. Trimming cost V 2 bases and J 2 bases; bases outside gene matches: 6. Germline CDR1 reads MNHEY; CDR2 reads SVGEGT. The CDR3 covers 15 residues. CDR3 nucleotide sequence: TGTGCCAGCAGTTACCCAGCTAGCGGTGCCTACGAGCAGTACTTC. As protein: CASSYPASGAYEQYF.

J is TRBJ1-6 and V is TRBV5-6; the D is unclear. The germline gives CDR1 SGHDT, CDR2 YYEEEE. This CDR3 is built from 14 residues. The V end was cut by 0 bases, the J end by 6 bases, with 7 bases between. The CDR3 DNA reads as TGTGCCAGCAGCTTGGAAGGTTCTAATTCACCCCTCCACTTT. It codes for CASSLEGSNSPLHF. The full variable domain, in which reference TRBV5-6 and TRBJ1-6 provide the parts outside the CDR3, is DAGVTQSPTHLIKTRGQQVTLRCSPKSGHDTVSWYQQALGQGPQFIFQYYEEEERQRGNFPDRFSGHQFPNYSSELNVNALLLGDSALYLCASSLEGSNSPLHFGNGTRLTVT.

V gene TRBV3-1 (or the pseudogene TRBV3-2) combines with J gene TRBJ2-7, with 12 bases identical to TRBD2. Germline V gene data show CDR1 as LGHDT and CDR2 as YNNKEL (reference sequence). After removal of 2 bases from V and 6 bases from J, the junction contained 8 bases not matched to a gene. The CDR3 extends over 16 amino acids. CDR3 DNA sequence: TGTGCCAGCAGCCAACGGACTAGCGGGACCTTCACCGAGCAGTACTTC. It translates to CASSQRTSGTFTEQYF.

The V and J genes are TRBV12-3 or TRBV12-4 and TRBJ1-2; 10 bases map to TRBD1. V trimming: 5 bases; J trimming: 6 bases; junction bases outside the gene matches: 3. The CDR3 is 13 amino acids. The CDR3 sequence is CASSPGQGNGYTF. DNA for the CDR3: TGTGCCAGCAGTCCGGGACAGGGGAATGGCTACACCTTC.

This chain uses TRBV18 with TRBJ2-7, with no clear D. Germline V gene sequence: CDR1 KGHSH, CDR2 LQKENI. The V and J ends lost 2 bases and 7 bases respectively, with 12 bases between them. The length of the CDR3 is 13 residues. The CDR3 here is CASSPTPSTEQYF. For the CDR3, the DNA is TGTGCCAGCTCACCAACCCCCAGTACGGAGCAGTACTTC.

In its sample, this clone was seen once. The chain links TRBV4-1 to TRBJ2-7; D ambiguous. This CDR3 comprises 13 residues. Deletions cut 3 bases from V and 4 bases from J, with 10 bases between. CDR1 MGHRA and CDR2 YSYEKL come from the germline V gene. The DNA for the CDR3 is TGCGCCAGCAGCCAGGGCAGGCGGTACGAGCAGTACTTC. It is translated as CASSQGRRYEQYF.

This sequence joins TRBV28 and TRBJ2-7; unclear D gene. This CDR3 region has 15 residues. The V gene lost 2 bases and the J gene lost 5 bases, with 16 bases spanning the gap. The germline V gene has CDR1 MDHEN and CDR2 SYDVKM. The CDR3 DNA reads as TGTGCCAGCAGTTTAAACGTTAAGAGGATCCACGAGCAGTACTTC. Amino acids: CASSLNVKRIHEQYF.

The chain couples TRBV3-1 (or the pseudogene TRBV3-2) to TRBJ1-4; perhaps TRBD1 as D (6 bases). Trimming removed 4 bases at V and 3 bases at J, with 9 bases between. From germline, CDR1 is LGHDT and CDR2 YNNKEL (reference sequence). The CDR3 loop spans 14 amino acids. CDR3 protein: CASSLRTANEKLFF. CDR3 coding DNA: TGTGCCAGCAGCCTCCGGACAGCTAATGAAAAACTGTTTTTT.

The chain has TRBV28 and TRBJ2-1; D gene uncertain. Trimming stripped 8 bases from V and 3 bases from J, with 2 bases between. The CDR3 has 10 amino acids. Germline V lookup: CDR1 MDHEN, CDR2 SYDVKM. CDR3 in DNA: TGTGCCAGCTTCTACAATGAGCAGTTCTTC. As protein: CASFYNEQFF. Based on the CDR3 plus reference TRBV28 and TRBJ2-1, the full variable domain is DVKVTQSSRYLVKRTGEKVFLECVQDMDHENMFWYRQDPGLGLRLIYFSYDVKMKEKGDIPEGYSVSREKKERFSLILESASTNQTSMYLCASFYNEQFFGPGTRLTVL.

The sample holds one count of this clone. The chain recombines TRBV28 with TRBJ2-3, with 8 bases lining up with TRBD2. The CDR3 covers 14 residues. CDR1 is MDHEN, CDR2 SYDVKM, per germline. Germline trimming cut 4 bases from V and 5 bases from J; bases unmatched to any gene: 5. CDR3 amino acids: CASSSPTSVDTQYF. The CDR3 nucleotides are TGTGCCAGCAGTTCCCCGACTAGCGTAGATACGCAGTATTTT.

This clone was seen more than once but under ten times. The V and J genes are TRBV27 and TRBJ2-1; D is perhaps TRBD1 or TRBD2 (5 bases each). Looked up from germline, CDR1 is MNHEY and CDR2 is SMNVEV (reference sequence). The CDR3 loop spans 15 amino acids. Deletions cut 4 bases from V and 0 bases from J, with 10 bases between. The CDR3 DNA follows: TGTGCCAGCAGTTCAGCGGACATCTCCTACAATGAGCAGTTCTTC. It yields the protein CASSSADISYNEQFF.

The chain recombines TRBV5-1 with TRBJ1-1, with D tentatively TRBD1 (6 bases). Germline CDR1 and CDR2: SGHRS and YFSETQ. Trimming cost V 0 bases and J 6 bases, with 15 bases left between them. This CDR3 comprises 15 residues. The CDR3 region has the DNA TGCGCCAGCAGCTTGGATGGGGGCGGTTTCTCTGAAGCTTTCTTT. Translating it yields CASSLDGGGFSEAFF. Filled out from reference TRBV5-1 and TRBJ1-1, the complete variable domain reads KAGVTQTPRYLIKTRGQQVTLSCSPISGHRSVSWYQQTPGQGLQFLFEYFSETQRNKGNFPGRFSGRQFSNSRSEMNVSTLELGDSALYLCASSLDGGGFSEAFFGQGTRLTVV.

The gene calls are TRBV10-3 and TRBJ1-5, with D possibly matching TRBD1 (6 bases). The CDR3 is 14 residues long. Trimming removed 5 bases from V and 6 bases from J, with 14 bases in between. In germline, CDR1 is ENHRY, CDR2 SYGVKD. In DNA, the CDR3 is TGTGCCATCAGTAGGGGGGGGGAAGTTCAGCCCCAGCATTTT. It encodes CAISRGGEVQPQHF.

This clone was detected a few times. CDR3 sequence: CASSSALQGRPNSPLHF. CDR3 sequence (DNA): TGTGCCAGCAGCTCAGCTTTGCAGGGACGGCCGAATTCACCCCTCCACTTT. V is TRBV7-9 and J is TRBJ1-6; perhaps TRBD1 as D (5 bases). The V end was cut by 4 bases, the J end by 7 bases, with 20 bases between. Per germline, CDR1 SEHNR and CDR2 FQNEAQ (reference sequence). The CDR3 has 17 amino acids.

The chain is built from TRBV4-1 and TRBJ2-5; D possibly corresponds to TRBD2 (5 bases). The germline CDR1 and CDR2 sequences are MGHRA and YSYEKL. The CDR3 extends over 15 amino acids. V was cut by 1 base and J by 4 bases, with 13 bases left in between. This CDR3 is CASSQVGLARETQYF. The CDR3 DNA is TGCGCCAGCAGCCAAGTTGGGCTAGCCCGAGAGACCCAGTACTTC.

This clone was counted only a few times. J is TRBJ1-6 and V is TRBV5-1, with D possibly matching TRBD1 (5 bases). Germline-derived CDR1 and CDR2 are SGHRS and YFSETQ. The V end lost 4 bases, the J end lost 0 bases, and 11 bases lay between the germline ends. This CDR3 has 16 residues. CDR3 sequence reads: CASSPGASSYNSPLHF. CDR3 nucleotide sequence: TGCGCCAGCAGCCCTGGGGCCAGCTCCTATAATTCACCCCTCCACTTT. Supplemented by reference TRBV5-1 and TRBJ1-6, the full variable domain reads KAGVTQTPRYLIKTRGQQVTLSCSPISGHRSVSWYQQTPGQGLQFLFEYFSETQRNKGNFPGRFSGRQFSNSRSEMNVSTLELGDSALYLCASSPGASSYNSPLHFGNGTRLTVT.

For the CDR3, the DNA is TGTGCCAGCAGCTTAAAAGCGGGAGGGTTGAACACCGGGGAGCTGTTTTTT. This translates into CASSLKAGGLNTGELFF. V gene TRBV7-3 combines with J gene TRBJ2-2, with TRBD2 matching over 10 bases. This CDR3 is built from 17 residues. V dropped 1 base and J dropped 1; count of bases not matched to a gene: 3. CDR1 is SGHTA, CDR2 FQGTGA, per germline. The full variable domain, its missing parts supplied by reference TRBV7-3 and TRBJ2-2, is GAGVSQTPSNKVTEKGKYVELRCDPISGHTALYWYRQSLGQGPEFLIYFQGTGAADDSGLPNDRFFAVRPEGSVSTLKIQRTERGDSAVYLCASSLKAGGLNTGELFFGEGSRLTVL.

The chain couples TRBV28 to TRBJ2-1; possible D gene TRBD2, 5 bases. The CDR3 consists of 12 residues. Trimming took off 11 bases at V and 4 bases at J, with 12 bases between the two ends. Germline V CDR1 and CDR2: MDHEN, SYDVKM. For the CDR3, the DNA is TGTGCCGGAGGACGGCTTTACAATGAGCAGTTCTTC. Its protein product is CAGGRLYNEQFF.

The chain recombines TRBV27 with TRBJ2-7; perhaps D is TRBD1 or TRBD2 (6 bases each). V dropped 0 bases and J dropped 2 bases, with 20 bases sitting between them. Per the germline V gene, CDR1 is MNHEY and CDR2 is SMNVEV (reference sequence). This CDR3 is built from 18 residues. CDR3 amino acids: CASSLSWVPRGDPYEQYF. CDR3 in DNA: TGTGCCAGCAGTTTATCGTGGGTTCCGAGGGGGGACCCCTACGAGCAGTACTTC.

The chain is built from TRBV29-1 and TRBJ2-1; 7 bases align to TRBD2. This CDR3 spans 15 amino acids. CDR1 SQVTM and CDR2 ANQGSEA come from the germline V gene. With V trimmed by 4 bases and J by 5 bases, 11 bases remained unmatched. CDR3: CSVGGRLAEHNEQFF. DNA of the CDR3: TGCAGCGTTGGTGGGCGGCTAGCGGAACACAATGAGCAGTTCTTC.

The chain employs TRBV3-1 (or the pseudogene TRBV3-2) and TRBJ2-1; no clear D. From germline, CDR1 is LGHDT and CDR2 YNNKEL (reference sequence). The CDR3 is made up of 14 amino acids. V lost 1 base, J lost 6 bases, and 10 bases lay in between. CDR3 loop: CASSQAGPGNEQFF. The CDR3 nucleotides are TGTGCCAGCAGCCAAGCTGGACCGGGCAATGAGCAGTTCTTC.

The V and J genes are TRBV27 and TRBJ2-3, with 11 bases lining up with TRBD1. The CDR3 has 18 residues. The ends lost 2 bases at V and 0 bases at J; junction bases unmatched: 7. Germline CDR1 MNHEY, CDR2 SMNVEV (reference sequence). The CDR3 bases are TGTGCCAGCAGTTTAGGCTACGGACAGGGGGCTAGCACAGATACGCAGTATTTT. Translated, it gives CASSLGYGQGASTDTQYF.

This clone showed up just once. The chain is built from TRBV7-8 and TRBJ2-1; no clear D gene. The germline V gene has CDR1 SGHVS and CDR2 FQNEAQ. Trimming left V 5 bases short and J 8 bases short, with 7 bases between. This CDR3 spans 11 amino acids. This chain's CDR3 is CASSPTYEQFF. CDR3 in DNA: TGTGCCAGCAGCCCAACCTATGAGCAGTTCTTC.

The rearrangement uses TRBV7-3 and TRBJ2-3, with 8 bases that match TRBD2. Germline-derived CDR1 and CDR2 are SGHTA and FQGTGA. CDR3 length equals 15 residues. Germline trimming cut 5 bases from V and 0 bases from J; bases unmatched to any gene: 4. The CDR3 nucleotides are TGTGCCAGCAGCCCCACTAGCGGAAGCACAGATACGCAGTATTTT. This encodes CASSPTSGSTDTQYF.